The source of this T cell receptor (beta chain) is a study of somatic mutations in cytotoxic T cells in rheumatoid arthritis. Findings and caveats of the study: Slight underrepresentation of TRBV07 in rheumatoid arthritis patients was not adjusted for multiple comparisons. Clonality of CD8+ T cells, which was compared between rheumatoid arthritis patients and age-matched healthy controls, did not differ significantly.

Comments on this clone: The antigen remains undetermined.

Produced via immunoSEQ multiplex PCR; TCRdb's table is partial and in-frame only. This sample carries 15,000 to 20,000 clones, over 70% of them seen once, and the ten largest clones take roughly 10%. With V trimmed by 2 bases and J by 2 bases, 13 bases remained unmatched. Looked up from germline, CDR1 is ENHRY and CDR2 is SYGVKD. This CDR3 is 18 amino acids long. The sample consisted of CD8+ T cells sorted from blood. V is TRBV10-3 and J is TRBJ2-7; 9 bases map to TRBD1. The TCR was taken from an adult with rheumatoid arthritis. The CDR3 DNA is TGTGCCATCAGTGAGCCCTTACTGATGGGACAGGGTCCCTACGAGCAGTACTTC. Protein product: CAISEPLLMGQGPYEQYF.